The rows below give T cell receptor beta chains drawn from one sample of a study of T-cell memory formation after mild COVID-19. TCRdb itself ran the 5' RACE reads through MiXCR, one entry per CDR3 protein. The sample holds around 300,000 distinct CDR3 sequences, 13% to 15% seen once. Sequencing was done on a sample of PBMCs or a T cell subset sorted from them (not recorded which). The source of these receptors is a young man who had mild COVID-19 (a few samples of this study predate the infection). Cell type and time point are not known. The CDR3 runs from the conserved cysteine through the conserved F or W. Each record gives: V gene, clone size, J gene, D gene, CDR3 protein, CDR3 DNA. The D gene is left open where the match is weak. Not all rows give a size; the values are once, few, many and, for expanded clones, a class.

>TRBV6-6|-|TRBJ2-2|TRBD1
CASSSQGAVTGELFF
TGTGCCAGCAGTTCACAGGGGGCGGTGACCGGGGAGCTGTTTTTT
>TRBV9|-|TRBJ1-4|-
CASSLGRDNEKLFF
TGTGCCAGCAGCCTGGGCCGGGACAATGAAAAACTGTTTTTT
>TRBV12-3/TRBV12-4|-|TRBJ1-5|-
CASSLGAGSPQPQHF
TGTGCCAGCAGTTTAGGGGCGGGGTCGCCTCAGCCCCAGCATTTT
>TRBV5-1|-|TRBJ2-1|TRBD2
CASSVGLAGGLYNEQFF
TGCGCCAGCAGCGTGGGACTAGCGGGGGGCTTATACAATGAGCAGTTCTTC
>TRBV5-1|few|TRBJ2-7|TRBD1
CASSEDRGIYEQYF
TGCGCCAGCAGCGAAGACAGGGGTATCTACGAGCAGTACTTC
>TRBV10-1|once|TRBJ2-3|TRBD2
CASIGHLTSGGLDTQYF
TGCGCCAGCATCGGGCACCTGACTAGCGGGGGATTAGATACGCAGTATTTT
>TRBV7-9|few|TRBJ2-3|-
CASSAMDTQYF
TGTGCCAGCAGCGCGATGGATACGCAGTATTTT
>TRBV3-1|-|TRBJ2-3|TRBD2
CASSQSGNTQYF
TGTGCCAGCAGCCAAAGCGGGAATACGCAGTATTTT
>TRBV7-9|few|TRBJ2-3|TRBD1
CASSRTGWTDTQYF
TGTGCCAGCAGTCGGACAGGGTGGACAGATACGCAGTATTTT
>TRBV7-2|-|TRBJ2-2|TRBD1
CASSLFTGGTGELFF
TGTGCCAGCAGCCTTTTTACAGGGGGAACCGGGGAGCTGTTTTTT
>TRBV7-2|-|TRBJ2-2|TRBD2
CASSSTSGGYHGELFF
TGTGCCAGCAGCTCGACTAGCGGGGGGTACCACGGGGAGCTGTTTTTT
>TRBV12-3/TRBV12-4|few|TRBJ1-6|-
CASSPRTRPLHF
TGTGCCAGCAGTCCCCGCACGAGACCCCTCCACTTT
>TRBV12-3/TRBV12-4|-|TRBJ2-2|-
CASSLLEDTGELFF
TGTGCCAGCAGTTTACTTGAAGACACCGGGGAGCTGTTTTTT
>TRBV11-2|-|TRBJ1-6|-
CATQPLDSPLHF
TGTGCCACACAGCCCCTGGATTCACCCCTCCACTTT
>TRBV5-1|-|TRBJ2-1|TRBD2
CASSLAGVGYNEQFF
TGCGCCAGCAGCTTAGCGGGGGTGGGCTACAATGAGCAGTTCTTC
>TRBV20-1|few|TRBJ2-5|-
CSARDRGGARPETQYF
TGCAGTGCTAGAGATCGGGGCGGGGCCCGCCCGGAGACCCAGTACTTC
>TRBV3-1|-|TRBJ1-1|-
CASSQGTATEAFF
TGTGCCAGCAGCCAAGGGACAGCCACTGAAGCTTTCTTT
>TRBV7-9|few|TRBJ1-2|TRBD1
CASSRLTGTYGYTF
TGTGCCAGCAGCCGCCTGACAGGGACCTATGGCTACACCTTC